These 26 T cell receptor beta chains originate from one sample sequenced in a study of cytomegalovirus exposure and HLA in healthy donors. The PCR ran on 60 Vbeta and 13 Jbeta primers. Profiled with immunoSEQ multiplex PCR; TCRdb holds only in-frame clones, not every one. The table shows 200,000 to 250,000 clones, with roughly 82% occurring only once. The sequenced sample consisted of PBMCs. The receptor source for this set is a woman between 40 and 55 years old in good health and CMV-seropositive.

This chain connects TRBV18 to TRBJ1-1; 12 bases are shared with TRBD1. With 3 bases clipped from V and 8 bases from J, the junction kept 4 bases outside the gene matches. The germline V gene has CDR1 KGHSH and CDR2 LQKENI. The CDR3 totals 14 residues. The CDR3 region has the DNA TGTGCCAGCTCACCGGGACAGGGGGCATCCGAAGCTTTCTTT. As protein: CASSPGQGASEAFF.

J is TRBJ1-1 and V is TRBV25-1, with a possible D match to TRBD1 (5 bases). Trimming left V 7 bases short and J 1 base short, with 10 bases between. The germline CDR1 and CDR2 sequences are MGHDK and SYGVNS. The CDR3 sequence is 13 residues long. CDR3 sequence reads: CASKGRGNTEAFF. CDR3 DNA: TGTGCCAGCAAGGGGCGGGGGAACACTGAAGCTTTCTTT.

V is TRBV6-6 and J is TRBJ1-1, with D unclear. The germline V and J ends were trimmed by 7 bases and 3 bases, with 12 bases remaining between them. CDR3 length equals 13 residues. Germline CDR1 reads MNHNY; CDR2 reads SVGAGI (reference sequence). CDR3 bases: TGTGCCAGCAATGGAGTAGGTTACACTGAAGCTTTCTTT. This encodes CASNGVGYTEAFF.

The genes are TRBV10-3 and TRBJ1-2; 7 bases line up with TRBD1. This CDR3 is built from 14 residues. The germline CDR1 and CDR2 sequences are ENHRY and SYGVKD. V was clipped by 2 bases and J by 3 bases; unmatched bases: 3. Written as DNA, the CDR3 is TGTGCCATCAGTGAGCTCCAGGGGGACTATGGCTACACCTTC. Residues: CAISELQGDYGYTF.

V and J are TRBV6-6 and TRBJ1-5, with a tentative D call TRBD1 (5 bases). With 0 bases removed from V and 0 bases from J, the gap between germline ends came to 9 bases. Looked up from germline, CDR1 is MNHNY and CDR2 is SVGAGI (reference sequence). There are 16 residues in the CDR3. CDR3 coding DNA: TGTGCCAGCAGTTACTCAGTCAGGGTTAGCAATCAGCCCCAGCATTTT. It codes for CASSYSVRVSNQPQHF.

This rearrangement joins TRBV7-9 to TRBJ1-2; possibly TRBD1 for D (5 bases). The germline V gene encodes CDR1 SEHNR and CDR2 FQNEAQ (reference sequence). Trimming took off 5 bases at V and 4 bases at J, with 11 bases between the two ends. This CDR3 is 13 amino acids long. This CDR3 reads CASSTGRTYGYTF. The DNA for the CDR3 is TGTGCCAGCAGCACAGGACGGACCTATGGCTACACCTTC.

V usage is TRBV5-4 and J usage is TRBJ1-4; TRBD1 is a possible D gene (5 bases). CDR1 is SGHNT and CDR2 is YYREEE in the germline V gene (reference sequence). V lost 0 bases and J lost 0, with 6 bases in between. This CDR3 region has 15 residues. The CDR3 coding sequence is TGTGCCAGCAGCTTGGGACAGTCAACTAATGAAAAACTGTTTTTT. Protein: CASSLGQSTNEKLFF.

V is TRBV6-5 and J is TRBJ1-6, with TRBD1 matching 9 bases. Per germline, CDR1 MNHEY and CDR2 SVGAGI. The CDR3 contains 14 residues. V lost 7 bases to trimming and J lost 7 bases; unmatched junction nucleotides: 5. CDR3 nucleotide sequence: TGTGCCAGCACGCCCGGGACAGGGAATTCACCCCTCCACTTT. This sequence encodes CASTPGTGNSPLHF.

The genes are TRBV4-1 and TRBJ2-1; TRBD1 aligns across 7 bases. In germline, CDR1 is MGHRA, CDR2 YSYEKL. With V trimmed by 5 bases and J by 9 bases, 10 bases remained unmatched. CDR3 size: 14 residues. Written as DNA, the CDR3 is TGCGCCAGCAGCTTCCAAAGACAGGGAAGTGAGCAGTTCTTC. This gives the protein CASSFQRQGSEQFF.

This sequence joins TRBV6-4 and TRBJ2-3; 10 nucleotides match TRBD1. CDR3 length equals 14 residues. The V gene's germline CDR1 is MRHNA and CDR2 SNTAGT. The V and J ends lost 6 bases and 7 bases, in that order; junction bases with no gene match: 7. The CDR3 is CASRAGTGEHTQYF. DNA of the CDR3: TGTGCCAGCAGAGCCGGGACAGGGGAGCATACGCAGTATTTT.

The chain employs TRBV6-1 and TRBJ1-5, with D unclear. CDR1 and CDR2 (germline): MNHNS, SASEGT. Trimming took 6 bases from V and 3 from J, leaving 9 bases between them. The CDR3 spans 13 residues. CDR3 DNA: TGTGCCAGCAGAGTCCGGGACAATCAGCCCCAGCATTTT. Translation: CASRVRDNQPQHF.

The J gene is TRBJ2-2, the V gene TRBV5-5, with a weak D call TRBD2 (7 bases). CDR3 length equals 13 residues. Germline CDR1 and CDR2: SGHKS and YYEKEE (reference sequence). The V gene lost 2 bases and the J gene lost 6 bases, with 8 bases spanning the gap. The CDR3 region has the DNA TGTGCCAGCAGCTTAGGGGGGGCCGGGGAGCTGTTTTTT. Its protein product is CASSLGGAGELFF.

J is TRBJ2-7 and V is TRBV27, with D uncertain. The CDR3 extends over 15 amino acids. V shed 5 bases and J shed 6 bases, with 20 bases lying between them. The germline gives CDR1 MNHEY, CDR2 SMNVEV (reference sequence). The CDR3, as DNA: TGTGCCAGCAGTCCAGACTTCCGCCCCTCCCTCGAGCAGTACTTC. Encoded protein: CASSPDFRPSLEQYF.

This chain joins TRBV30 and TRBJ2-4; TRBD1 matches 7 bases. This CDR3 region has 15 residues. The germline CDR1 and CDR2 sequences are GTSNPN and SVGIG (reference sequence). The V gene end was trimmed by 3 bases and the J gene end by 1 base; junction bases not matched to a gene: 6. CDR3 DNA sequence: TGTGCCTGGAGCACCCTGGACAGGGCCAAAAACATTCAGTACTTC. This encodes CAWSTLDRAKNIQYF.

The J gene is TRBJ2-5, the V gene TRBV6-5, with unresolved D. The V gene's germline CDR1 is MNHEY and CDR2 SVGAGI. Trimming shortened V by 0 bases and J by 1 base, and 6 bases separated the two germline ends. The CDR3 length is 14 residues. The CDR3 protein is CASSYSLSQETQYF. In DNA, the CDR3 is TGTGCCAGCAGTTACTCGCTCAGCCAAGAGACCCAGTACTTC.

The chain couples TRBV5-1 to TRBJ1-1, with D tentatively TRBD1 (5 bases). V gave up 4 bases and J gave up 5 bases, with 12 bases separating them. The CDR3 sequence is 13 residues long. Germline V CDR1 and CDR2: SGHRS, YFSETQ. CDR3 sequence: CASSDLGGTEAFF. CDR3 bases: TGCGCCAGCAGCGACCTGGGGGGGACTGAAGCTTTCTTT.

The chain carries TRBV7-2 and TRBJ1-1, with D maybe TRBD1 (5 bases). Per the germline V gene, CDR1 is SGHTA and CDR2 is FQGNSA. This CDR3 region has 15 residues. Trimming removed 3 bases from V and 1 base from J, with 12 bases in between. CDR3 coding DNA: TGTGCCAGCAGCTTGTGGCAGGGAGGGAACACTGAAGCTTTCTTT. Its translation is CASSLWQGGNTEAFF.

This clone showed up just a few times. The chain is built from TRBV13 and TRBJ2-7; 9 positions match TRBD2. The CDR3 length is 14 residues. V was pared by 6 bases and J by 2 bases, with 5 bases of the junction left unmatched. The germline V gene encodes CDR1 PRHDT and CDR2 FYEKMQ (reference sequence). In nucleotides, the CDR3 is TGTGCCAGCAGATACGGGACTAGCACCTACGAGCAGTACTTC. Amino acids: CASRYGTSTYEQYF.

V gene TRBV2 combines with J gene TRBJ1-1; D is ambiguous. CDR3 length equals 14 residues. Trimming shortened V by 8 bases and J by 1 base, and 14 bases separated the two germline ends. Looked up from germline, CDR1 is SNHLY and CDR2 is FYNNEI. The CDR3 sequence: CASSYGWANTEAFF. CDR3 nucleotide sequence: TGTGCCAGCTCCTATGGATGGGCGAACACTGAAGCTTTCTTT.

This clone occurred a few times. The chain combines TRBV21-1 with TRBJ2-7; the tabulated D call, TRBD2, remains unverified against the DNA. TRBV21-1 represents a pseudogene. The CDR3 totals 13 residues. CDR3 sequence reads: CASSKVIPEEQYF. The DNA for the CDR3 is TGTGCCAGCAGCAAAGTCATACCGGAGGAGCAGTACTTC.

The V and J genes are TRBV5-1 and TRBJ2-7; possibly TRBD1 for D (5 bases). This CDR3 contains 13 residues. CDR1 SGHRS and CDR2 YFSETQ come from the germline V gene. Trimming cost V 0 bases and J 2 bases, with 6 bases left between them. CDR3 protein: CASSLGRAYEQYF. CDR3 sequence (DNA): TGCGCCAGCAGCTTGGGCAGGGCCTACGAGCAGTACTTC.

In regard to this clone: This specimen includes other DNA sequences encoding the same CDR3. The rearrangement uses TRBV5-4 and TRBJ1-2, with 8 bases lining up with TRBD1. The CDR3 length is 15 residues. Germline CDR1 SGHNT, CDR2 YYREEE (reference sequence). V trimming: 4 bases; J trimming: 7 bases; junction bases outside the gene matches: 12. The CDR3 DNA reads as TGTGCCAGCAGCCTGGCCTCCGGACAGGGATCTGGCTACACCTTC. Translating gives CASSLASGQGSGYTF.

The V call is TRBV4-1, the J call TRBJ1-2; 7 bases fit TRBD1. V was clipped by 0 bases and J by 1 base; unmatched bases: 14. From germline, CDR1 is MGHRA and CDR2 YSYEKL. The CDR3 is made up of 19 amino acids. CDR3 residues: CASSQDNSGDRVHNYGYTF. As DNA, the CDR3 is TGCGCCAGCAGCCAAGATAATAGCGGTGACAGGGTCCATAACTATGGCTACACCTTC.

This chain joins TRBV30 and TRBJ1-4, with D perhaps matching TRBD1 (6 bases). V was trimmed by 3 bases and J by 8 bases, leaving 16 bases between them. This CDR3 spans 14 amino acids. Germline assignment: CDR1 GTSNPN and CDR2 SVGIG (reference sequence). CDR3 in amino acids: CAWSFDRQKEKLFF. DNA for the CDR3: TGTGCCTGGAGCTTCGACAGGCAGAAGGAAAAACTGTTTTTT.

V and J are TRBV9 and TRBJ1-2; D is possibly TRBD1 (5 bases). The CDR3 loop spans 14 amino acids. V lost 3 bases, J lost 4 bases, and 13 bases lay in between. Germline assignment: CDR1 SGDLS and CDR2 YYNGEE. The DNA of the CDR3 is TGTGCCAGCAGCGCGGGGGAGGAGTTCTATGGCTACACCTTC. Translating it yields CASSAGEEFYGYTF.

V gene TRBV9 combines with J gene TRBJ2-2, with D tentatively TRBD2 (6 bases). The V end lost 5 bases, the J end lost 3 bases, and 17 bases lay between the germline ends. Germline loops: CDR1 SGDLS, CDR2 YYNGEE. The CDR3 spans 16 residues. In DNA, the CDR3 is TGTGCCAGCAGTCCGGGTGGTAGCGGACACACCGGGGAGCTGTTTTTT. Protein sequence: CASSPGGSGHTGELFF.